Sequencing of this T cell receptor beta chain was carried out in a study of CD8 T cells in ankylosing spondylitis. For TCR beta, libraries came from quantitative 5'-RACE with molecular barcodes. TCRdb ran MiXCR on the 5' RACE reads and lists one entry per CDR3 protein. The data show 250,000 to 350,000 distinct CDR3 sequences, around 20% seen once. As for this clonotype: The antigen is not known.

Germline V gene data show CDR1 as MNHEY and CDR2 as SVGEGT. With 4 bases removed from V and 4 bases from J, the gap between germline ends came to 11 bases. There are 14 residues in the CDR3. Study observations and caveats: Peripheral blood held disease-linked clones only at relatively low frequency, and these were CD8+. Within matched ankylosing spondylitis synovial fluid, disease-linked clones were reportedly significantly enriched. Earlier work had already found some motif variants in reactive arthritis synovial fluid and blood.

The origin of this receptor is a female donor with ankylosing spondylitis or in good health (not recorded which). The chain recombines TRBV6-2 or TRBV6-3 with TRBJ1-3; no clear D gene. The material sequenced was blood, either unsorted or a sorted T cell fraction (not recorded which). The CDR3 region is CASSSYRRGNTIYF. CDR3 bases: TGTGCCAGCAGTTCCTATCGCCGCGGAAACACCATATATTTT.